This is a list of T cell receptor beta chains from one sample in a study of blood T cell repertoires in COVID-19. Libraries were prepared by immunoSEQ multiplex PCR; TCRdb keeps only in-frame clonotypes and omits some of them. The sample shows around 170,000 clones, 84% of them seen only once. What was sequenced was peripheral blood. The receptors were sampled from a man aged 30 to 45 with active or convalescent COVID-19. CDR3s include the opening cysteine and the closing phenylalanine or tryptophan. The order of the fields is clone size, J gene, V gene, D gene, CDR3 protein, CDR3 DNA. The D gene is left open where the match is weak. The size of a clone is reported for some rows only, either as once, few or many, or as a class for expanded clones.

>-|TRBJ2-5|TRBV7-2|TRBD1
CASSRNRGQQETQYF
TGTGCCAGCAGTCGAAACAGGGGGCAGCAAGAGACCCAGTACTTC
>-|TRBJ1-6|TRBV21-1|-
CASSRALDLYSPLHF
TGTGCCAGCAGCAGGGCCCTCGACCTCTATTCACCCCTCCACTTT
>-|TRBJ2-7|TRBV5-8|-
CASSLAGRGYEQYF
TGTGCCAGCAGCTTGGCGGGTCGGGGCTACGAGCAGTACTTC
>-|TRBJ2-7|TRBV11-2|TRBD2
CASSLGLGGNEQYF
TGTGCCAGCAGCTTAGGTTTGGGAGGGAACGAGCAGTACTTC
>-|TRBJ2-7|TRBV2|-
CASRGTSSYEQYF
TGTGCCAGCAGGGGTACTAGCTCCTACGAGCAGTACTTC
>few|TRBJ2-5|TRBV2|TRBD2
CASRETWPGLADHARETQYF
TGTGCCAGCAGGGAAACATGGCCTGGGCTAGCGGACCACGCCAGGGAGACCCAGTACTTC
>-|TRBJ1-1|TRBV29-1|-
CSVSPRSNNTEAFF
TGCAGCGTTTCTCCCCGCTCTAATAACACTGAAGCTTTCTTT
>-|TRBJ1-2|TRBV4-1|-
CASSQVIRDGYTF
TGCGCCAGCAGCCAAGTAATAAGAGATGGCTACACCTTC
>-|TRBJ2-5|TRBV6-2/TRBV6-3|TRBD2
CASSSGGSGRALGETQYF
TGTGCCAGCAGTTCGGGGGGCAGCGGGAGGGCCCTCGGAGAGACCCAGTACTTC
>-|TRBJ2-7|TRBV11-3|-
CASSQNPRQALKSYEQYF
TGTGCCAGCAGCCAGAACCCGCGACAGGCTCTTAAATCCTACGAGCAGTACTTC
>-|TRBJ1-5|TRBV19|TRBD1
CASTPQGAHQPQHF
TGTGCCAGTACTCCACAGGGGGCTCATCAGCCCCAGCATTTT
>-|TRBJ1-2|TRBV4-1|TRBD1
CASSQGPGTGDYGYTF
TGCGCCAGCAGCCAAGGCCCAGGGACAGGGGACTATGGCTACACCTTC
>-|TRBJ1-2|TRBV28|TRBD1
CASSLPGTGFLYGYTF
TGTGCCAGCAGTTTACCCGGGACAGGCTTTCTCTATGGCTACACCTTC
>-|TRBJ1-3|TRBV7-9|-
CASSARGGSGNTIYF
TGTGCCAGCAGCGCCCGCGGAGGGTCCGGAAACACCATATATTTT
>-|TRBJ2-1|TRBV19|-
CASSIRHLAPGNEQFF
TGTGCCAGTAGTATACGCCACTTGGCCCCCGGGAATGAGCAGTTCTTC
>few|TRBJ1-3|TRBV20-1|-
CSARSGNTIYF
TGCAGTGCTAGAAGCGGAAACACCATATATTTT
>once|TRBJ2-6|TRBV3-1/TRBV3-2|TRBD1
CASSRSMPGTGFGGANVLTF
TGTGCCAGCAGCCGTAGTATGCCCGGGACAGGATTCGGTGGGGCCAACGTCCTGACTTTC
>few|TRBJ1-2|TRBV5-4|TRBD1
CASSREQGRGGYTF
TGTGCCAGCAGCAGAGAACAGGGGCGGGGAGGCTACACCTTC
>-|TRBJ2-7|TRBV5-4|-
CASSLNRYPYEQYF
TGTGCCAGCAGCTTGAACAGGTACCCCTACGAGCAGTACTTC
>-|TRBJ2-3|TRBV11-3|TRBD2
CASSPQTGTSGNTQYF
TGTGCCAGCAGCCCGCAGACCGGGACTAGCGGCAATACGCAGTATTTT
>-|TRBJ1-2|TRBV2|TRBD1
CASRGSGTGNYGYTF
TGTGCCAGCAGGGGGTCCGGGACAGGGAACTATGGCTACACCTTC
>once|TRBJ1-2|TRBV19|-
CASSMGPVYYGYTF
TGTGCCAGTAGTATGGGCCCCGTCTACTATGGCTACACCTTC
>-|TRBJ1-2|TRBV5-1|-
CASSRENRDGYTF
TGCGCCAGCAGCCGGGAAAACAGGGATGGCTACACCTTC
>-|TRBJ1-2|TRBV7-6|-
CASSPSMEGRYGYTF
TGTGCCAGCAGCCCATCTATGGAGGGGCGCTATGGCTACACCTTC
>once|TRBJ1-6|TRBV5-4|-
CASSLTGTQGGHSPLHF
TGTGCCAGCAGCTTAACCGGGACTCAGGGTGGGCATTCACCCCTCCACTTT
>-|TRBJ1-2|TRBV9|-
CASSVAAGVGGYTF
TGTGCCAGCAGCGTAGCTGCAGGGGTAGGTGGCTACACCTTC
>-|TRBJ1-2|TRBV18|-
CASSREGGDFNYGYTF
TGTGCCAGCTCACGTGAAGGAGGGGACTTTAACTATGGCTACACCTTC
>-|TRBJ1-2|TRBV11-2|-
CASSLERANYGYTF
TGTGCCAGCAGCTTAGAACGGGCTAACTATGGCTACACCTTC
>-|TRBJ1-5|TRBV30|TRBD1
CAWSPVGDRDHQPQHF
TGTGCCTGGAGTCCCGTGGGAGACAGGGATCATCAGCCCCAGCATTTT
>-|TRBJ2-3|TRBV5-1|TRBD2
CASSLAGGRTQYF
TGCGCCAGCAGCCTGGCGGGGGGACGTACGCAGTATTTT
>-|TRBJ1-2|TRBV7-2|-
CASSLEGGPNYGYTF
TGTGCCAGCAGCTTAGAAGGAGGCCCTAACTATGGCTACACCTTC
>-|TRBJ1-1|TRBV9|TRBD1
CASSTPDREPEAFF
TGTGCCAGCAGTACACCGGACAGGGAACCTGAAGCTTTCTTT
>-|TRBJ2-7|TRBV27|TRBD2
CASSLGLAGAQQYF
TGTGCCAGCAGTTTGGGACTAGCGGGAGCCCAGCAGTACTTC
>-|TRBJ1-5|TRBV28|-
CASEVDNQPQHF
TGTGCCAGTGAGGTGGACAATCAGCCCCAGCATTTT
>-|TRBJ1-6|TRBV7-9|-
CASSLGDSPLHF
TGTGCCAGCAGCTTGGGCGATTCACCCCTCCACTTT
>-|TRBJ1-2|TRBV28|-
CASSLSNYGYTF
TGTGCCAGCAGTCTCAGTAACTATGGCTACACCTTC
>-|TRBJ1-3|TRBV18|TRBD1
CASSPLSSGGDGNTIYF
TGTGCCAGCTCACCATTATCGTCAGGGGGCGACGGAAACACCATATATTTT
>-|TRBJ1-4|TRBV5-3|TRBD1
CARSYLGTGEGKLFF
TGTGCCAGAAGCTACCTAGGGACAGGAGAGGGAAAACTGTTTTTT
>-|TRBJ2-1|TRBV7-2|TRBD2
CASSLEWLAGGGEQFF
TGTGCCAGCAGCTTAGAGTGGCTAGCGGGAGGTGGTGAGCAGTTCTTC
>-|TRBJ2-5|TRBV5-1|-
CASSLGIQRLVGGETQYF
TGCGCCAGCAGCTTGGGGATACAACGACTAGTTGGCGGGGAGACCCAGTACTTC